This entry describes one T cell receptor beta chain. Its antigen is as yet unknown. This entry is derived from a study of cytomegalovirus exposure and HLA in healthy donors. Findings and caveats of the study: The classifier reportedly diagnosed cytomegalovirus status with high sensitivity and specificity. It was found in a later analysis that first-cohort TCR clusters tended to co-occur in the 120 validation repertoires.

CDR3 length equals 12 residues. The germline V gene has CDR1 SNHLY and CDR2 FYNNEI. Unmatched junction bases numbered 5, after V lost 6 bases and J lost 7 bases. TCRdb keeps only in-frame clones here, not all; method: immunoSEQ multiplex PCR. This table holds about 130,000 clones, 89% found once. The receptor was isolated from a woman younger than 35 in good health and CMV-seronegative. The gene calls are TRBV2 and TRBJ1-2, with TRBD1 matching over 7 bases. The sample taken for sequencing was PBMCs. This CDR3 is CASRGGGGGYTF. In nucleotides, the CDR3 is TGTGCCAGCAGAGGAGGGGGCGGTGGCTACACCTTC.